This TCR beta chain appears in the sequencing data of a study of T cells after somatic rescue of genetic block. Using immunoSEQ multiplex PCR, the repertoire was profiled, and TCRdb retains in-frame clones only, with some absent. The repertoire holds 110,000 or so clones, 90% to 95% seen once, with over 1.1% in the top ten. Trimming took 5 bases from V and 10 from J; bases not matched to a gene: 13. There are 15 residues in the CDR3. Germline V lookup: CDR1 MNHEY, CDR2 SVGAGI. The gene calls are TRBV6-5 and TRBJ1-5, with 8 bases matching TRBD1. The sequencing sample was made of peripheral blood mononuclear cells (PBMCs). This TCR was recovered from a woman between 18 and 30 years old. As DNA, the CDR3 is TGTGCCAGCAGTCCCACCCAGGGGGCGCGGGGACCCCAGCATTTT. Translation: CASSPTQGARGPQHF.